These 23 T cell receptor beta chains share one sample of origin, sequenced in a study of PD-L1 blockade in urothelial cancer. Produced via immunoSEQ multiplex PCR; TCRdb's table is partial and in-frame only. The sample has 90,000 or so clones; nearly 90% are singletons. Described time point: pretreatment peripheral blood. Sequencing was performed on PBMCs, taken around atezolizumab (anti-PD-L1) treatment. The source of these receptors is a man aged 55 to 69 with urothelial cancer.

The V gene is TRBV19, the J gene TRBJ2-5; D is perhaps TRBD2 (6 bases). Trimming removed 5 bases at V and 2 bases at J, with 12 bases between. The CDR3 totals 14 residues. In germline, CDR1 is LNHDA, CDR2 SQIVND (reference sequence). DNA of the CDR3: TGTGCCAGTAGTCAGCGGGCCCCGCAAGAGACCCAGTACTTC. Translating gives CASSQRAPQETQYF. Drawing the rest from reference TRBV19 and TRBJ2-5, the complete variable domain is DGGITQSPKYLFRKEGQNVTLSCEQNLNHDAMYWYRQDPGQGLRLIYYSQIVNDFQKGDIAEGYSVSREKKESFPLTVTSAQKNPTAFYLCASSQRAPQETQYFGPGTRLLVL.

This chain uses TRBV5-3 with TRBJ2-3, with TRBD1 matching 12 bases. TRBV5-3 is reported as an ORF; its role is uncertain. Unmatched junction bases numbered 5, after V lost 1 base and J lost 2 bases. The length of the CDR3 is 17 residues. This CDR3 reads CARSLWDRGLVTDTQYF. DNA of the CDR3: TGTGCCAGAAGCTTGTGGGACAGGGGGCTGGTCACAGATACGCAGTATTTT.

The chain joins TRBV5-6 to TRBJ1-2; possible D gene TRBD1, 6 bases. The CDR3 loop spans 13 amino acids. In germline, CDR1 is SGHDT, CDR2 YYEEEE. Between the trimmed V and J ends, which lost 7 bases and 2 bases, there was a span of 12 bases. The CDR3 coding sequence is TGTGCCAGCCACCCAGGGGCGAACTATGGCTACACCTTC. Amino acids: CASHPGANYGYTF.

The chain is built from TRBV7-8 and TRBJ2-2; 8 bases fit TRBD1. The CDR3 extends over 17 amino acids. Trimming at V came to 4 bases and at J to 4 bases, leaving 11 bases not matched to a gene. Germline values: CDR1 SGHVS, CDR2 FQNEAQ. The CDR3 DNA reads TGTGCCAGCAGCTACCCCACAGGGGGTTTAGGCACCGGGGAGCTGTTTTTT. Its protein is CASSYPTGGLGTGELFF.

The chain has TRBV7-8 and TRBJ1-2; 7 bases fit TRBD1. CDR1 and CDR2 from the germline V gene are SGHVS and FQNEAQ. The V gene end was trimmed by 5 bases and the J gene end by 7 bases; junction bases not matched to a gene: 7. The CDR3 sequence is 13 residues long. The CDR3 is CASSMTGRSGYTF. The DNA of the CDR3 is TGTGCCAGCAGCATGACAGGGAGAAGTGGCTACACCTTC.

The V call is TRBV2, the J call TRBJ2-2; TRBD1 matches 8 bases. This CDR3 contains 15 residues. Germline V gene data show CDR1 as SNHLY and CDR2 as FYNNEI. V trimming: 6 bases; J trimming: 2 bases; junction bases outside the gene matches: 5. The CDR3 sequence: CASRGGQGNTGELFF. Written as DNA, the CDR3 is TGTGCCAGCAGGGGCGGACAGGGAAACACCGGGGAGCTGTTTTTT.

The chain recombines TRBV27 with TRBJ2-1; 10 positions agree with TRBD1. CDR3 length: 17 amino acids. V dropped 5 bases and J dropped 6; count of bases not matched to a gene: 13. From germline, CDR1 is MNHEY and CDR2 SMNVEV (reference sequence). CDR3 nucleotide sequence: TGTGCCAGCAGTCCGATTAGGACAGGGGGGAGCCTCAATGAGCAGTTCTTC. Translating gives CASSPIRTGGSLNEQFF.

The CDR3, as DNA: TGTGCCAGCAGCCCGACAGAGGAGTATGGCTACACCTTC. Translated, it gives CASSPTEEYGYTF. The V call is TRBV7-2, the J call TRBJ1-2; tentative D call: TRBD1 (5 bases). The CDR3 is made up of 13 amino acids. From germline, CDR1 is SGHTA and CDR2 FQGNSA. V lost 5 bases, J lost 5 bases, and 12 bases lay in between.

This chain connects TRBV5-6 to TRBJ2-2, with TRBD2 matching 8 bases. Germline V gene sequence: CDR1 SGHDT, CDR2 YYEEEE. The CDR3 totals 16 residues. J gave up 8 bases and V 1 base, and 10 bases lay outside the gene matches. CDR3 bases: TGTGCCAGCAGCTTGCCGGGACTAGTGATTACGGGGGAGCTGTTTTTT. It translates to CASSLPGLVITGELFF.

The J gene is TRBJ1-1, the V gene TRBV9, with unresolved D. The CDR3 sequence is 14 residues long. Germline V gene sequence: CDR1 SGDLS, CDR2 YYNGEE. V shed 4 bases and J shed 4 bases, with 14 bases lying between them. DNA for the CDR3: TGTGCCAGCAGCCCCCCGGATGAGGTCACTGAAGCTTTCTTT. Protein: CASSPPDEVTEAFF.

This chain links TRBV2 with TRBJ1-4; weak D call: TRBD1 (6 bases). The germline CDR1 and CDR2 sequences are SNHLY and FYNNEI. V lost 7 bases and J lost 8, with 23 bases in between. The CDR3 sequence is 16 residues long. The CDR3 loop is CASNRIQGPRNEKLFF. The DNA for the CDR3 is TGTGCCAGCAACCGAATACAGGGCCCTCGGAACGAAAAACTGTTTTTT. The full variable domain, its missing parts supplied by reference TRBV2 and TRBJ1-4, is EPEVTQTPSHQVTQMGQEVILRCVPISNHLYFYWYRQILGQKVEFLVSFYNNEISEKSEIFDDQFSVERPDGSNFTLKIRSTKLEDSAMYFCASNRIQGPRNEKLFFGSGTQLSVL.

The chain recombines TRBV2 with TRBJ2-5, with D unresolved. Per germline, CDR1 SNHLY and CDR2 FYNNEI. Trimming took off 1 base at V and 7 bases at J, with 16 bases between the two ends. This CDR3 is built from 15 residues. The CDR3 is CASSEVSLRSRTQYF. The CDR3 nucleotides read TGTGCCAGCAGTGAAGTTAGCCTGCGAAGTAGGACCCAGTACTTC.

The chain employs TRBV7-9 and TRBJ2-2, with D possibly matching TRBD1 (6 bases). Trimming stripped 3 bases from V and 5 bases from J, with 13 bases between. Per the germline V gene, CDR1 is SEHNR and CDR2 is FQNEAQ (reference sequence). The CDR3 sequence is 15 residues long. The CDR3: CASSLGLRGTGELFF. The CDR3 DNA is TGTGCCAGCAGCTTGGGCCTCAGGGGTACCGGGGAGCTGTTTTTT. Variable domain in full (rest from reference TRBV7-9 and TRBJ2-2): DTGVSQNPRHKITKRGQNVTFRCDPISEHNRLYWYRQTLGQGPEFLTYFQNEAQLEKSRLLSDRFSAERPKGSFSTLEIQRTEQGDSAMYLCASSLGLRGTGELFFGEGSRLTVL.

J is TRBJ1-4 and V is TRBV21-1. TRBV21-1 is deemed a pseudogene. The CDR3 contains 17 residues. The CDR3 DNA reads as TGTGCCAGCAGCAAAGTGGGGGGGGGCAAAACAAATGAAAAACTGTTTTTT. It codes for CASSKVGGGKTNEKLFF.

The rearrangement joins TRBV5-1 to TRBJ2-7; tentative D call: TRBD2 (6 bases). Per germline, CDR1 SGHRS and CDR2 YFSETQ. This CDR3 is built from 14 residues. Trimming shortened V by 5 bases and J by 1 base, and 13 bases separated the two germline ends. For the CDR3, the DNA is TGCGCCAGCAGATCCGGGACTGAATCCTACGAGCAGTACTTC. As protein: CASRSGTESYEQYF. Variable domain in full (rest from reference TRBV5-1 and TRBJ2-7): KAGVTQTPRYLIKTRGQQVTLSCSPISGHRSVSWYQQTPGQGLQFLFEYFSETQRNKGNFPGRFSGRQFSNSRSEMNVSTLELGDSALYLCASRSGTESYEQYFGPGTRLTVT.

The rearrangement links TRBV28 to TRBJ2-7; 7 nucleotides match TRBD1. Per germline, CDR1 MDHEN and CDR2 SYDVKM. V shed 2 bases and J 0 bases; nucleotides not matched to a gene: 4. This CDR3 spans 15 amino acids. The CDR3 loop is CASSLGAGGSYEQYF. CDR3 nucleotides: TGTGCCAGCAGTTTAGGTGCAGGGGGCTCCTACGAGCAGTACTTC.

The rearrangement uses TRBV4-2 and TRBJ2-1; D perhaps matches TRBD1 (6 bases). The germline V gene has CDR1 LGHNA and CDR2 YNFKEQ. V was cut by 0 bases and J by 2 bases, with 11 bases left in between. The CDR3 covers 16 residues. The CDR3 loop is CASSQDLAGAYNEQFF. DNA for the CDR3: TGTGCCAGCAGCCAAGACTTGGCAGGGGCCTACAATGAGCAGTTCTTC.

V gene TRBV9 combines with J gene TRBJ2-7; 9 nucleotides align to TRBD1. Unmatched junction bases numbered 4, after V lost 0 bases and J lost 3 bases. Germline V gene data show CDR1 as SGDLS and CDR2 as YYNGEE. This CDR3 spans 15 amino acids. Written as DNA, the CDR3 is TGTGCCAGCAGCGTAGCTGCGGACAGGGGCTACGAGCAGTACTTC. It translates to CASSVAADRGYEQYF.

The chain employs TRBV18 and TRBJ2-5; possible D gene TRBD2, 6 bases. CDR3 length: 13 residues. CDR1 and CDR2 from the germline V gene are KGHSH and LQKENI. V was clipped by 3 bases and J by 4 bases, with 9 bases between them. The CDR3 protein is CASSPGRGETQYF. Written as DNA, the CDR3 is TGTGCCAGCTCACCCGGGCGGGGAGAGACCCAGTACTTC.

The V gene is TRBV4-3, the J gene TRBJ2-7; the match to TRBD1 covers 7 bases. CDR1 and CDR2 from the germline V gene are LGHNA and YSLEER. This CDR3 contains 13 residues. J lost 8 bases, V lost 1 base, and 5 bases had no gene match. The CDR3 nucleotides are TGCGCCAGCAGCCAAGCCTGGGACAGACAGCAGTACTTC. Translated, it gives CASSQAWDRQQYF.

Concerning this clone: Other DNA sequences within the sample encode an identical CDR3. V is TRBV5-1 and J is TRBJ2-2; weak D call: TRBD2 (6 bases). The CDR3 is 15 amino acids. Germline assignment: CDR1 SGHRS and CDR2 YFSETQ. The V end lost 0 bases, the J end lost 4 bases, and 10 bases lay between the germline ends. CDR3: CASSLVAGPTGELFF. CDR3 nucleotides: TGCGCCAGCAGCTTGGTGGCGGGACCCACCGGGGAGCTGTTTTTT.

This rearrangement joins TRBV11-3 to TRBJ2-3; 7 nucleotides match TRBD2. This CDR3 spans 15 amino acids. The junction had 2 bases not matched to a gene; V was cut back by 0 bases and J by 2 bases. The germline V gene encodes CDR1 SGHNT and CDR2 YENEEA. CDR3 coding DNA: TGTGCCAGCAGCTTAGAGAGCGGGATCACAGATACGCAGTATTTT. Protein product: CASSLESGITDTQYF.

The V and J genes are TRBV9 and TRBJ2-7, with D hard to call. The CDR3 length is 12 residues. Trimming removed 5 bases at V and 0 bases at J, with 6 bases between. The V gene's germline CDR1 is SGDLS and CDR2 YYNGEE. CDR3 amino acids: CASSPSSYEQYF. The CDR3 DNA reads TGTGCCAGCAGTCCTAGCTCCTACGAGCAGTACTTC.